Sequencing of this TCR beta chain was carried out in a study of blood T cells in healthy people across ages. The overall study: Every two T cells gave about one barcoded beta molecule via template switching.

Next came a second PCR, run for roughly 7 to 12 cycles, which used a sample-barcoded 5' primer along with a J-beta primer mix. Paired-end reads containing CDR3 totaled no fewer than 3 million for each sample. TCRdb independently ran MiXCR on the 5' RACE reads; one entry per CDR3 protein. This sample has 1.8 million or so distinct CDR3 sequences, with about 39% found just once. Findings of the study overall: As age increased, TCR beta diversity per million T cells fell in a roughly linear fashion.

The CDR3 is made up of 14 amino acids. Germline V gives CDR1 SGHTA, CDR2 FQGNSA. V was shortened by 3 bases and J by 15 bases, with 21 bases between the two germline ends. Each sample gave at least 7 million isolated PBMCs. With regard to this clonotype: The antigen is unknown.

This TCR was sampled from a human donor in good health. The chain combines TRBV7-2 with TRBJ2-4, with D unclear. The sequenced sample was blood. The CDR3 is CASSLTTEQETRYF. The CDR3 DNA follows: TGTGCCAGCAGCTTGACGACGGAGCAAGAGACCCGGTACTTC.